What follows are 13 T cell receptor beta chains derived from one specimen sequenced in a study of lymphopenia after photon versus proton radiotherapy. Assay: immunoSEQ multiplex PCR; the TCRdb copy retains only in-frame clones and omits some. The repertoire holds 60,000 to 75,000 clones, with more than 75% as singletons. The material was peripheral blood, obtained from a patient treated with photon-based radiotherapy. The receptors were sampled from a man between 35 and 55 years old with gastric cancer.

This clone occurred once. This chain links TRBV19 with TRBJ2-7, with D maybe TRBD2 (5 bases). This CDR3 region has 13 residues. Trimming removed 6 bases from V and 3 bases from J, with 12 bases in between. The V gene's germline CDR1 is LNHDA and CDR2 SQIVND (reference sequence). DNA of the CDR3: TGTGCCAGTAGGGCGGGTTTTGGCTACGAGCAGTACTTC. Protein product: CASRAGFGYEQYF.

The CDR3: CASSPPHGLLTFYGYTF. The CDR3 DNA reads TGTGCCAGCAGCCCTCCCCATGGGCTCCTCACCTTCTATGGCTACACCTTC. V gene TRBV5-8 combines with J gene TRBJ1-2, with D unresolved. CDR3 length equals 17 residues. Trimming left V 4 bases short and J 4 bases short, with 23 bases between. Germline V lookup: CDR1 SGHTS, CDR2 YDEGEE.

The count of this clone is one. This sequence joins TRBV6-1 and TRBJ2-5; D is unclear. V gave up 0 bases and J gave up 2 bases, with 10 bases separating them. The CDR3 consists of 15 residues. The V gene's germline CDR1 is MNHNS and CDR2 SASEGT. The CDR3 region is CASSEALNRQETQYF. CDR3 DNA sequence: TGTGCCAGCAGTGAAGCGTTGAACAGACAAGAGACCCAGTACTTC.

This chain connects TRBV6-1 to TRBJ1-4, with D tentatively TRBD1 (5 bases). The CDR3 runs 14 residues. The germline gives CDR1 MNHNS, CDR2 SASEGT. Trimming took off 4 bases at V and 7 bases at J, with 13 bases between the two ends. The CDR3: CASSGGGIGEKLFF. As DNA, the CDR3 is TGTGCCAGCAGTGGCGGGGGGATAGGTGAAAAACTGTTTTTT.

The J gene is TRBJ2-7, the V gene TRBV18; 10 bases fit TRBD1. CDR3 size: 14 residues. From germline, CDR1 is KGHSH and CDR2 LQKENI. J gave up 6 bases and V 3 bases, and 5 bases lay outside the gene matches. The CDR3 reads CASSPWTGGLEQYF. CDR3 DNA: TGTGCCAGCTCACCTTGGACAGGGGGGCTCGAGCAGTACTTC.

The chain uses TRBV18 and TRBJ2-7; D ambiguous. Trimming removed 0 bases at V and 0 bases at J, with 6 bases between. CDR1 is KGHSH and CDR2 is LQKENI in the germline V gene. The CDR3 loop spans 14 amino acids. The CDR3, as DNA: TGTGCCAGCTCACCACCGGCCAACTCCTACGAGCAGTACTTC. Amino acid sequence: CASSPPANSYEQYF.

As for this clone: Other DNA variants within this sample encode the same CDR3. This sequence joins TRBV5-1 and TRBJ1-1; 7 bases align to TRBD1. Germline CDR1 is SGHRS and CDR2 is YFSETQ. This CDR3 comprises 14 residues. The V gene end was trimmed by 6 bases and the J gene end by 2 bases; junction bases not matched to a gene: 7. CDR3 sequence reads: CASTPGTANTEAFF. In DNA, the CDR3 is TGCGCCAGCACGCCTGGGACAGCAAACACTGAAGCTTTCTTT.

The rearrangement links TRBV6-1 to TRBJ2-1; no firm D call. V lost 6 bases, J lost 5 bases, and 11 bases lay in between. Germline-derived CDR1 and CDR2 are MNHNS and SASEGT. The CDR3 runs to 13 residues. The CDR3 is CASSTAGHNEQFF. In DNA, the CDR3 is TGTGCCAGCAGCACCGCCGGCCACAATGAGCAGTTCTTC.

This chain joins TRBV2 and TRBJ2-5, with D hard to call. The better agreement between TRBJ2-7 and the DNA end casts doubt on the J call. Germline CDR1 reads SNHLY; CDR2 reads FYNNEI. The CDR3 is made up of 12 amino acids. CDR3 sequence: CASSVTYYEQYF. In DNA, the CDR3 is TGTGCCAGCAGCGTGACGTACTACGAGCAGTACTTC.

CDR3 DNA: TGTGCCAGCAGCGTCGGGTGGGGGTTAAACGAGCAGTACTTC. It yields the protein CASSVGWGLNEQYF. This rearrangement joins TRBV5-5 to TRBJ2-7; D may be TRBD1 or TRBD2 (5 bases each). V lost 4 bases and J lost 5, with 16 bases in between. Germline values: CDR1 SGHKS, CDR2 YYEKEE (reference sequence). The CDR3 is 14 amino acids.

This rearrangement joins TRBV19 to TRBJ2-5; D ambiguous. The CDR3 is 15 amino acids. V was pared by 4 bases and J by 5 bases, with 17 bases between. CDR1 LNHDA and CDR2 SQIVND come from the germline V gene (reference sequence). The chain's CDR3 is CASSTGRLASETQYF. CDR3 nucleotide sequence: TGTGCCAGTAGTACAGGCAGGCTGGCCTCGGAGACCCAGTACTTC.

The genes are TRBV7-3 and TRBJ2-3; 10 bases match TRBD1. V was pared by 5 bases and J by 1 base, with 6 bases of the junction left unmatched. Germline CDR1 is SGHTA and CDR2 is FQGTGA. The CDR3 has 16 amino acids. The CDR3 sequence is CASSIGTGVGTDTQYF. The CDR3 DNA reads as TGTGCCAGCAGCATCGGGACAGGGGTTGGCACAGATACGCAGTATTTT.

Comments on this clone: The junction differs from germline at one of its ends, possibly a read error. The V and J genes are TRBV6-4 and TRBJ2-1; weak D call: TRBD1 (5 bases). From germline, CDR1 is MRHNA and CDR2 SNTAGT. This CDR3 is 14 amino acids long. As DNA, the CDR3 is TGTGCCAGCCCCGGACACAACTCCTACAATGAGCGGTTCTTC. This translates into CASPGHNSYNERFF.